The 17 T cell receptor beta chains in this list originate from one sample, sequenced in a study of blood T cell repertoires in COVID-19. Method: immunoSEQ multiplex PCR; TCRdb's copy keeps in-frame clones and lacks some. Seen here are about 76,000 clones, approximately 80% observed once, and the top ten hold about 20%. The specimen sequenced was peripheral blood. Source of these receptors: a woman between 55 and 75 years old with acute or convalescent COVID-19.

The chain uses TRBV28 and TRBJ2-2; TRBD1 matches 9 bases. Germline V lookup: CDR1 MDHEN, CDR2 SYDVKM. V lost 6 bases to trimming and J lost 6 bases; unmatched junction nucleotides: 11. The CDR3 extends over 16 amino acids. CDR3 nucleotides: TGTGCCAGCAGGGACCGGGACAGGGCGAAGTCCGGGGAGCTGTTTTTT. Protein sequence: CASRDRDRAKSGELFF.

The V gene is TRBV5-6, the J gene TRBJ2-7; D unresolved. The CDR3 is made up of 14 amino acids. CDR1 SGHDT and CDR2 YYEEEE come from the germline V gene. The ends were cut back, 0 bases at V and 3 bases at J, with 10 bases in the middle. CDR3 sequence (DNA): TGTGCCAGCAGCTTGGGGCAGATTAACTACGAGCAGTACTTC. Amino acids: CASSLGQINYEQYF. Full variable domain (rest looked up from reference TRBV5-6 and TRBJ2-7): DAGVTQSPTHLIKTRGQQVTLRCSPKSGHDTVSWYQQALGQGPQFIFQYYEEEERQRGNFPDRFSGHQFPNYSSELNVNALLLGDSALYLCASSLGQINYEQYFGPGTRLTVT.

The rearrangement joins TRBV7-2 to TRBJ1-6; 9 bases align to TRBD1. CDR3 size: 17 residues. Germline V gene sequence: CDR1 SGHTA, CDR2 FQGNSA. Trimming cost V 5 bases and J 2 bases; bases outside gene matches: 7. CDR3: CASSPGTGRAYNSPLHF. As DNA, the CDR3 is TGTGCCAGCAGCCCGGGGACAGGGAGGGCCTATAATTCACCCCTCCACTTT.

V is TRBV11-2 and J is TRBJ2-4; TRBD2 matches at 14 bases. V dropped 2 bases and J dropped 5; count of bases not matched to a gene: 5. The CDR3 has 17 residues. Germline V gene lookup returns CDR1 SGHAT and CDR2 FQNNGV. DNA for the CDR3: TGTGCCAGCAGCTTACTAGGGACTAGCGGGGGACAAAACATTCAGTACTTC. Translation: CASSLLGTSGGQNIQYF.

The chain couples TRBV19 to TRBJ2-2; TRBD2 might be the D (6 bases). The CDR3 has 12 residues. Germline loops: CDR1 LNHDA, CDR2 SQIVND (reference sequence). The ends were cut back, 8 bases at V and 6 bases at J, with 10 bases in the middle. In DNA, the CDR3 is TGTGCCAGTCTATGGGGGGCCGGGGAGCTGTTTTTT. This codes for CASLWGAGELFF.

The chain is built from TRBV7-2 and TRBJ2-1, with 10 bases aligning to TRBD1. In germline, CDR1 is SGHTA, CDR2 FQGNSA. The CDR3 runs 15 residues. The V segment lost 5 bases and the J segment 8 bases; nucleotides outside the gene matches: 9. The CDR3 sequence: CASSRDRGQLDEQFF. CDR3 sequence (DNA): TGTGCCAGCAGCCGTGACAGGGGGCAACTAGATGAGCAGTTCTTC.

In its sample, this clone was seen a few times. The chain carries TRBV6-2 or TRBV6-3 and TRBJ1-1; 7 nucleotides line up with TRBD1. The germline V gene encodes CDR1 MNHEY and CDR2 SVGEGT. V lost 5 bases to trimming and J lost 3 bases; unmatched junction nucleotides: 6. CDR3 length: 14 amino acids. This CDR3 reads CASSLNRGDTEAFF. CDR3 DNA sequence: TGTGCCAGCAGTCTCAACAGGGGTGACACTGAAGCTTTCTTT.

This clone was seen a few times. The rearrangement uses TRBV6-5 and TRBJ1-1, with D possibly matching TRBD1 (6 bases). The CDR3 is 14 amino acids. Trimming removed 6 bases at V and 4 bases at J, with 15 bases between. Germline V CDR1 and CDR2: MNHEY, SVGAGI. The CDR3 spells CASRGGQPFTEAFF. The DNA for the CDR3 is TGTGCCAGCAGGGGCGGACAGCCCTTCACTGAAGCTTTCTTT.

The CDR3 coding sequence is TGTGCCAGCAGCCCAGCGGGGGGGCCGGAGGAGCAGTACTTC. It yields the protein CASSPAGGPEEQYF. This chain uses TRBV11-2 with TRBJ2-7; 10 bases map to TRBD2. The CDR3 runs to 14 residues. From germline, CDR1 is SGHAT and CDR2 FQNNGV. The junction had 8 bases not matched to a gene; V was cut back by 5 bases and J by 7 bases.

There are a few counts of this clone. The chain couples TRBV12-3 or TRBV12-4 to TRBJ1-1; tentatively, D is TRBD1 (5 bases). The CDR3 spans 13 residues. V lost 2 bases and J lost 8, with 12 bases in between. CDR3 region: CASSLLFWTEAFF. CDR3 DNA: TGTGCCAGCAGTTTATTGTTCTGGACAGAAGCTTTCTTT.

The rearrangement joins TRBV10-2 to TRBJ1-2; 7 bases fit TRBD1. J lost 8 bases, V lost 8 bases, and 14 bases had no gene match. The CDR3 loop spans 14 amino acids. Germline CDR1 and CDR2: WSHSY and SAAADI. CDR3: CASAMDRSRGGYTF. The CDR3 coding sequence is TGCGCCAGCGCCATGGACAGGAGCCGAGGCGGCTACACCTTC.

The chain uses TRBV9 and TRBJ1-2; 7 bases line up with TRBD1. Trimming at V came to 3 bases and at J to 1 base, leaving 6 bases not matched to a gene. This CDR3 has 15 amino acids. CDR1 is SGDLS, CDR2 YYNGEE, per germline. The CDR3 spells CASSGDRSFNYGYTF. The CDR3 nucleotides read TGTGCCAGCAGCGGGGACAGATCTTTTAACTATGGCTACACCTTC.

V usage is TRBV7-9 and J usage is TRBJ2-3; 9 bases are shared with TRBD2. From germline, CDR1 is SEHNR and CDR2 FQNEAQ (reference sequence). The CDR3 spans 14 residues. V lost 5 bases and J lost 3; bases outside the gene matches: 3. In nucleotides, the CDR3 is TGTGCCAGCAGCCTTAGCGGGGGAACAGATACGCAGTATTTT. Protein: CASSLSGGTDTQYF.

This clone came up a few times. This chain connects TRBV7-9 to TRBJ1-2, with D hard to call. There are 14 residues in the CDR3. Looked up from germline, CDR1 is SEHNR and CDR2 is FQNEAQ (reference sequence). Trimming stripped 1 base from V and 2 bases from J, with 8 bases between. This CDR3 is CASSLDERNYGYTF. The CDR3, as DNA: TGTGCCAGCAGCTTAGACGAGCGGAACTATGGCTACACCTTC. The complete variable domain, with remaining parts taken from reference TRBV7-9 and TRBJ1-2, reads DTGVSQNPRHKITKRGQNVTFRCDPISEHNRLYWYRQTLGQGPEFLTYFQNEAQLEKSRLLSDRFSAERPKGSFSTLEIQRTEQGDSAMYLCASSLDERNYGYTFGSGTRLTVV.

The chain links TRBV18 to TRBJ1-5; D call uncertain. The CDR3 has 16 amino acids. Deletions cut 6 bases from V and 5 bases from J, with 20 bases between. Germline V gene lookup returns CDR1 KGHSH and CDR2 LQKENI. CDR3 in amino acids: CASSSYNSGGHQPQHF. The CDR3 nucleotides read TGTGCCAGCTCCTCATATAACTCAGGAGGACATCAGCCCCAGCATTTT.

The chain has TRBV2 and TRBJ2-3; 8 bases map to TRBD1. Germline values: CDR1 SNHLY, CDR2 FYNNEI. V dropped 6 bases and J dropped 6; count of bases not matched to a gene: 8. The CDR3 extends over 14 amino acids. CDR3 DNA sequence: TGTGCCAGCAGCCCCGACAGGGGAAGGGATACGCAGTATTTT. It yields the protein CASSPDRGRDTQYF. The variable domain in full, completed from reference TRBV2 and TRBJ2-3, reads EPEVTQTPSHQVTQMGQEVILRCVPISNHLYFYWYRQILGQKVEFLVSFYNNEISEKSEIFDDQFSVERPDGSNFTLKIRSTKLEDSAMYFCASSPDRGRDTQYFGPGTRLTVL.

The chain combines TRBV6-2 or TRBV6-3 with TRBJ1-2; D unclear. Germline assignment: CDR1 MNHEY and CDR2 SVGEGT. V dropped 6 bases and J dropped 3 bases, with 11 bases sitting between them. This CDR3 has 13 amino acids. The CDR3, as DNA: TGTGCCAGCAGCCACCCAGAGGACTATGGCTACACCTTC. Its protein product is CASSHPEDYGYTF.